This T cell receptor (beta chain) was recorded in a study of cytomegalovirus exposure and HLA in healthy donors. Points from the study as a whole: Across donors, most TCRs were seen rarely, yet some public ones were widespread. Among CMV-associated TCR beta chains, most appeared HLA-restricted in a later analysis. Researchers reportedly found TCR beta sequences accurately predicted most subjects' HLA-A and HLA-B alleles. Among TCR beta chains of equal frequency, HLA-associated ones were more clonally expanded in a later analysis.

With 60 Vbeta and 13 Jbeta primers, the PCR was carried out. Using immunoSEQ multiplex PCR, the repertoire was profiled, and TCRdb retains in-frame clones only, with some absent. The sample records about 90,000 clones, 70% to 85% being singletons. The CDR3 is made up of 18 amino acids. The V end was cut by 6 bases, the J end by 0 bases, with 20 bases between. Germline V gene data show CDR1 as SNHLY and CDR2 as FYNNEI. A note on this clone: The target antigen is unknown.

The sequence came from a man aged 25 to 40 in good health and CMV-seropositive. This chain links TRBV2 with TRBJ1-4; possibly TRBD1 for D (5 bases). The sequenced sample was PBMCs. The CDR3 reads CASSPILAGGPTNEKLFF. CDR3 DNA: TGTGCCAGCAGCCCGATTTTAGCGGGGGGACCAACTAATGAAAAACTGTTTTTT.